The next 29 T cell receptor beta chains were all read from a single sample in a study of cytotoxic CD8 clonotypes in ibrutinib-treated CLL. Profiling relied on immunoSEQ multiplex PCR, and the TCRdb table lists in-frame clones only, not all of them. The table has a few hundred thousand clones, around 66% seen once. This material consisted of PBMCs, taken after 36 months of ibrutinib treatment. Receptors were obtained from a human donor with chronic lymphocytic leukemia.

On this clone: One junction end disagrees with the germline gene, perhaps due to a read error. The chain joins TRBV5-1 to TRBJ2-7; possibly TRBD1 for D (5 bases). The CDR3 contains 12 residues. The germline V gene encodes CDR1 SGHRS and CDR2 YFSETQ. CDR3 sequence: CANSLEGDEQYF. CDR3 DNA: TGCGCCAACAGCTTGGAAGGGGACGAGCAGTACTTC.

This clone was detected only a few times. The CDR3 loop is CSVANSGYEQYF. The CDR3 region has the DNA TGCAGCGTTGCCAATTCGGGTTACGAGCAGTACTTC. The J gene is TRBJ2-7, the V gene TRBV29-1; unclear D gene. The ends were cut back, 4 bases at V and 4 bases at J, with 11 bases in the middle. The CDR3 totals 12 residues. CDR1 is SQVTM and CDR2 is ANQGSEA in the germline V gene.

The gene calls are TRBV7-9 and TRBJ2-3; no clear D. The CDR3 loop spans 17 amino acids. Germline V CDR1 and CDR2: SEHNR, FQNEAQ (reference sequence). V was clipped by 7 bases and J by 4 bases, with 24 bases between them. For the CDR3, the DNA is TGTGCCAGCACCGTCCCTCAAGAGCGTAGGTTTGCAGATACGCAGTATTTT. Translation: CASTVPQERRFADTQYF. The full variable domain, its missing parts supplied by reference TRBV7-9 and TRBJ2-3, is DTGVSQNPRHKITKRGQNVTFRCDPISEHNRLYWYRQTLGQGPEFLTYFQNEAQLEKSRLLSDRFSAERPKGSFSTLEIQRTEQGDSAMYLCASTVPQERRFADTQYFGPGTRLTVL.

On this clone itself: One end of the junction varies from germline; a read error may be responsible. This chain connects TRBV5-1 to TRBJ2-5; TRBD1 matches 9 bases. Per the germline V gene, CDR1 is SGHRS and CDR2 is YFSETQ. The CDR3 totals 14 residues. The CDR3 sequence: CASSPTGGVETQYF. The CDR3 DNA reads TGTGCCAGCAGTCCTACAGGGGGCGTAGAGACCCAGTACTTC.

This clone came up a few times. The rearrangement joins TRBV7-3 to TRBJ1-1; D is unresolved. V lost 2 bases and J lost 1, with 14 bases in between. The germline CDR1 and CDR2 sequences are SGHTA and FQGTGA. The CDR3 length is 16 residues. The CDR3 reads CASSLLPSQTNTEAFF. In DNA form, the CDR3 reads TGTGCCAGCAGCTTACTCCCCAGTCAGACGAACACTGAAGCTTTCTTT.

This clone appeared a single time. The V and J genes are TRBV7-2 and TRBJ1-1; D is undetermined. Looked up from germline, CDR1 is SGHTA and CDR2 is FQGNSA. V lost 1 base, J lost 0 bases, and 6 bases lay in between. The CDR3 has 14 amino acids. The CDR3 DNA follows: TGTGCCAGCAGCTTAGTAGGAATGAACACTGAAGCTTTCTTT. It codes for CASSLVGMNTEAFF.

The chain recombines TRBV2 with TRBJ2-3; 8 bases are shared with TRBD2. J was trimmed by 0 bases and V by 4 bases; bases with no gene match: 6. The CDR3 is 16 residues long. Germline V gene sequence: CDR1 SNHLY, CDR2 FYNNEI. The CDR3 spells CASSGGGGPSTDTQYF. The CDR3 region has the DNA TGTGCCAGCAGTGGAGGCGGGGGGCCTAGCACAGATACGCAGTATTTT. Full variable domain (rest looked up from reference TRBV2 and TRBJ2-3): EPEVTQTPSHQVTQMGQEVILRCVPISNHLYFYWYRQILGQKVEFLVSFYNNEISEKSEIFDDQFSVERPDGSNFTLKIRSTKLEDSAMYFCASSGGGGPSTDTQYFGPGTRLTVL.

V is TRBV25-1 and J is TRBJ1-1; a possible D gene is TRBD1 (5 bases). Trimming took off 2 bases at V and 1 base at J, with 11 bases between the two ends. The germline gives CDR1 MGHDK, CDR2 SYGVNS. CDR3 length: 15 residues. The CDR3 spells CASSENLGPNTEAFF. CDR3 DNA: TGTGCCAGCAGTGAAAATTTGGGGCCGAACACTGAAGCTTTCTTT.

The chain recombines TRBV5-1 with TRBJ2-1; TRBD2 might be the D (5 bases). Germline CDR1 SGHRS, CDR2 YFSETQ. With 2 bases removed from V and 0 bases from J, the gap between germline ends came to 12 bases. This CDR3 spans 16 amino acids. The CDR3 sequence is CASSFQRSSSYNEQFF. In DNA, the CDR3 is TGCGCCAGCAGCTTTCAGCGGTCATCCTCCTACAATGAGCAGTTCTTC.

This clone appeared once. The chain combines TRBV19 with TRBJ2-7; 7 bases fit TRBD1. The germline CDR1 and CDR2 sequences are LNHDA and SQIVND (reference sequence). After removal of 2 bases from V and 5 bases from J, the junction contained 3 bases not matched to a gene. The CDR3 has 13 amino acids. Here the CDR3 DNA reads TGTGCCAGTAGTATAATAGACAGGGACGAGCAGTACTTC. It is translated as CASSIIDRDEQYF.

This chain connects TRBV7-2 to TRBJ2-6; possibly TRBD1 for D (5 bases). The V end was cut by 3 bases, the J end by 9 bases, with 15 bases between. The CDR3 loop spans 15 amino acids. Germline V CDR1 and CDR2: SGHTA, FQGNSA. The CDR3, as DNA: TGTGCCAGCAGCTTCCTCCAGGGAAGGGGCAACGTCCTGACTTTC. This sequence encodes CASSFLQGRGNVLTF.

The chain recombines TRBV9 with TRBJ2-5; D call uncertain. This CDR3 comprises 14 residues. Trimming took 0 bases from V and 2 from J, leaving 8 bases between them. Germline-derived CDR1 and CDR2 are SGDLS and YYNGEE. This CDR3 is CASSVGHPQETQYF. CDR3 sequence (DNA): TGTGCCAGCAGCGTAGGACACCCACAAGAGACCCAGTACTTC.

This clone was recorded once. This chain joins TRBV15 and TRBJ2-2; D is possibly TRBD2 (6 bases). Germline lookup yields CDR1 LNHNV and CDR2 YYDKDF (reference sequence). The CDR3 totals 14 residues. V lost 1 base and J 4 bases, leaving 7 bases between the germline ends. For the CDR3, the DNA is TGTGCCACCAGCAGAGCGGGACTCACCGGGGAGCTGTTTTTT. Its translation: CATSRAGLTGELFF. Variable domain in full (rest from reference TRBV15 and TRBJ2-2): DAMVIQNPRYQVTQFGKPVTLSCSQTLNHNVMYWYQQKSSQAPKLLFHYYDKDFNNEADTPDNFQSRRPNTSFCFLDIRSPGLGDTAMYLCATSRAGLTGELFFGEGSRLTVL.

In its sample, this clone was seen a few times. The chain is built from TRBV4-2 and TRBJ1-2, with D maybe TRBD1 (5 bases). The CDR3 has 17 residues. Trimming shortened V by 0 bases and J by 3 bases, and 17 bases separated the two germline ends. The germline V gene has CDR1 LGHNA and CDR2 YNFKEQ. CDR3 bases: TGTGCCAGCAGCCAAGAGGTGCTGCGGGGGATTGACTATGGCTACACCTTC. This sequence encodes CASSQEVLRGIDYGYTF.

The gene calls are TRBV10-1 and TRBJ1-1, with TRBD1 matching 8 bases. Germline CDR1 is WNHNN and CDR2 is SYGVQD (reference sequence). There are 13 residues in the CDR3. Trimming cost V 6 bases and J 7 bases; bases outside gene matches: 7. The CDR3 DNA reads as TGCGCCAGCAGCCTTGCCGGGACAGGTGAAGCTTTCTTT. The encoded protein is CASSLAGTGEAFF.

The chain combines TRBV5-1 with TRBJ2-1; 8 bases agree with TRBD1. Trimming removed 1 base from V and 14 bases from J; junction bases left unmatched: 11. Germline CDR1 reads SGHRS; CDR2 reads YFSETQ. The CDR3 length is 14 residues. The CDR3 spells CASSLRVAGGVKFF. The CDR3 bases are TGCGCCAGCAGCTTGAGGGTCGCAGGGGGCGTTAAGTTCTTC.

J is TRBJ1-3 and V is TRBV28; tentatively, D is TRBD1 (5 bases). V was clipped by 5 bases and J by 1 base, with 15 bases between them. CDR1 MDHEN and CDR2 SYDVKM come from the germline V gene. The CDR3 covers 16 residues. DNA of the CDR3: TGTGCCAGCAGTGGTCGGGACGGCTTATCTGGAAACACCATATATTTT. Translating it yields CASSGRDGLSGNTIYF.

CDR3 nucleotide sequence: TGTGCCAGCAGTCCCGACAGACCCTATGGCTACACCTTC. It specifies CASSPDRPYGYTF. The chain combines TRBV6-5 with TRBJ1-2; a possible D gene is TRBD1 (5 bases). CDR1 and CDR2 from the germline V gene are MNHEY and SVGAGI. The CDR3 spans 13 residues. Trimming stripped 5 bases from V and 4 bases from J, with 11 bases between.

This chain uses TRBV5-1 with TRBJ2-3; 10 bases agree with TRBD1. The V segment lost 3 bases and the J segment 0 bases; nucleotides outside the gene matches: 7. From germline, CDR1 is SGHRS and CDR2 YFSETQ. The CDR3 has 17 amino acids. This chain's CDR3 is CASSWDRQGASTDTQYF. The CDR3 bases are TGCGCCAGCAGCTGGGATAGACAGGGGGCCAGCACAGATACGCAGTATTTT.

The rearrangement uses TRBV18 and TRBJ1-4, with 7 bases matching TRBD1. The germline CDR1 and CDR2 sequences are KGHSH and LQKENI. This CDR3 has 15 amino acids. The J segment lost 8 bases and the V segment lost 3 bases, leaving 9 bases of the junction unmatched. Here the CDR3 reads CASSPIRGTEEKLFF. DNA for the CDR3: TGTGCCAGCTCACCGATCAGGGGGACTGAGGAAAAACTGTTTTTT.

This chain joins TRBV4-3 and TRBJ1-2; perhaps TRBD1 as D (6 bases). The germline V and J ends were trimmed by 2 bases and 4 bases, with 11 bases remaining between them. This CDR3 contains 14 residues. Germline V CDR1 and CDR2: LGHNA, YSLEER. Here the CDR3 reads CASSQLQGSYGYTF. The CDR3, as DNA: TGCGCCAGCAGCCAACTACAGGGCTCCTATGGCTACACCTTC.

The CDR3 sequence is CASSLTLGENEQFF. CDR3 sequence (DNA): TGTGCCAGCAGCTTAACACTAGGGGAGAATGAGCAGTTCTTC. This sequence joins TRBV7-3 and TRBJ2-1; D possibly uses TRBD1 or TRBD2 (5 bases each). The CDR3 contains 14 residues. V was cut by 0 bases and J by 7 bases, with 10 bases left in between. Germline CDR1 is SGHTA and CDR2 is FQGTGA.

The chain combines TRBV19 with TRBJ1-1; TRBD1 matches at 7 bases. V dropped 3 bases and J dropped 3; count of bases not matched to a gene: 4. CDR3 length equals 14 residues. Per the germline V gene, CDR1 is LNHDA and CDR2 is SQIVND (reference sequence). The CDR3 sequence: CASSMTGLDTEAFF. CDR3 coding DNA: TGTGCCAGTAGTATGACAGGGCTAGACACTGAAGCTTTCTTT.

The gene calls are TRBV5-6 and TRBJ1-1, with D possibly matching TRBD1 (6 bases). This CDR3 has 16 residues. Between the trimmed V and J ends, which lost 0 bases and 4 bases, there was a span of 16 bases. The germline gives CDR1 SGHDT, CDR2 YYEEEE. The CDR3 loop reads CASSLAFWGPGTEAFF. The CDR3 DNA reads as TGTGCCAGCAGCTTGGCCTTCTGGGGGCCAGGCACTGAAGCTTTCTTT.

The CDR3 sequence is CASSSDKTGGLGNTIYF. DNA of the CDR3: TGCGCCAGCAGCTCCGATAAGACAGGGGGCCTGGGAAACACCATATATTTT. The rearrangement uses TRBV5-1 and TRBJ1-3; 10 bases fit TRBD1. The CDR3 extends over 17 amino acids. CDR1 is SGHRS, CDR2 YFSETQ, per germline. Trimming took 3 bases from V and 4 from J; bases not matched to a gene: 10. The full variable domain, in which reference TRBV5-1 and TRBJ1-3 provide the parts outside the CDR3, is KAGVTQTPRYLIKTRGQQVTLSCSPISGHRSVSWYQQTPGQGLQFLFEYFSETQRNKGNFPGRFSGRQFSNSRSEMNVSTLELGDSALYLCASSSDKTGGLGNTIYFGEGSWLTVV.

This clone came up once. The genes are TRBV11-2 and TRBJ1-2, with 8 bases fitting TRBD1. This CDR3 region has 15 residues. From germline, CDR1 is SGHAT and CDR2 FQNNGV. V gave up 5 bases and J gave up 4 bases; unmatched junction bases: 9. The CDR3 is CASSPWGQAFYGYTF. CDR3 nucleotide sequence: TGTGCCAGCAGCCCCTGGGGACAGGCCTTCTATGGCTACACCTTC.

The chain carries TRBV5-1 and TRBJ2-1; D gene ambiguous. The CDR3 spans 12 residues. Germline CDR1 and CDR2: SGHRS and YFSETQ. Trimming shortened V by 3 bases and J by 8 bases, and 9 bases separated the two germline ends. CDR3 sequence (DNA): TGCGCCAGCAGCTCTTCCGTGTATGAGCAGTTCTTC. The encoded protein is CASSSSVYEQFF.

This clone was detected only a few times. CDR3 sequence: CASSSGPPNYGYTF. The CDR3 region has the DNA TGTGCCAGCAGTTCAGGGCCACCCAACTATGGCTACACCTTC. This chain uses TRBV27 with TRBJ1-2; possibly TRBD1 for D (5 bases). V lost 4 bases, J lost 2 bases, and 11 bases lay in between. This CDR3 comprises 14 residues. From germline, CDR1 is MNHEY and CDR2 SMNVEV (reference sequence).

This clone has only a few counts. The V gene is TRBV14, the J gene TRBJ2-3; D is unresolved. CDR3 length: 16 residues. Trimming pared 1 base from V and 0 bases from J, leaving 11 bases between. Germline V lookup: CDR1 SGHDN, CDR2 FVKESK. The DNA of the CDR3 is TGTGCCAGCAGCCAAGGAGTGAGACACAGCACAGATACGCAGTATTTT. Translated: CASSQGVRHSTDTQYF.